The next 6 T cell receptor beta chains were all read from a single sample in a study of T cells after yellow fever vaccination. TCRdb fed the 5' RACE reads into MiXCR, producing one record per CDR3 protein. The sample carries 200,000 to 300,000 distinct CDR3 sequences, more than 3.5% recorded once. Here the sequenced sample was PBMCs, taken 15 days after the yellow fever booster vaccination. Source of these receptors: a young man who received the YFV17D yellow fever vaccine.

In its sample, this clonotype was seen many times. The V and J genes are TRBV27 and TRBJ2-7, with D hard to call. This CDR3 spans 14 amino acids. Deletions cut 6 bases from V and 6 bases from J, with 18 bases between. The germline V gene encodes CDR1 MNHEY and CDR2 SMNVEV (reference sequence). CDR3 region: CASSPILGSVEQYV. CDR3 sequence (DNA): TGTGCCAGCAGCCCAATCCTTGGGTCGGTCGAGCAGTACGTC.

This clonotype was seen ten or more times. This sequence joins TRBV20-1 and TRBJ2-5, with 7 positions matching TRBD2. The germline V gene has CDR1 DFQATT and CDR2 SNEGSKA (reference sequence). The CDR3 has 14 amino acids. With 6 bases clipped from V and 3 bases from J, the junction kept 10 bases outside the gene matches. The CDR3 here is CSAATSETEETQYF. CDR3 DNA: TGCAGTGCAGCAACTAGCGAAACTGAAGAGACCCAGTACTTC.

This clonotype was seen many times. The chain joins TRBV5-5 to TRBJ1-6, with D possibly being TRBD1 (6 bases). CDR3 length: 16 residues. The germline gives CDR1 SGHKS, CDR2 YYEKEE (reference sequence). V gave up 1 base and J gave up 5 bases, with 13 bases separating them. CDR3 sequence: CASSLNIHRDNSPLHF. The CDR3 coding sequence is TGTGCCAGCAGCTTGAATATACACAGGGATAATTCACCCCTCCACTTT.

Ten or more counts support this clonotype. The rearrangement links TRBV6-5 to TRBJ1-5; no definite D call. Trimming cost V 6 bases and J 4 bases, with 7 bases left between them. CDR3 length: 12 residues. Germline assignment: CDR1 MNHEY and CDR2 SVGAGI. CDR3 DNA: TGTGCCAGCAGCCCTCCGAATCAGCCCCAGCATTTT. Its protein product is CASSPPNQPQHF.

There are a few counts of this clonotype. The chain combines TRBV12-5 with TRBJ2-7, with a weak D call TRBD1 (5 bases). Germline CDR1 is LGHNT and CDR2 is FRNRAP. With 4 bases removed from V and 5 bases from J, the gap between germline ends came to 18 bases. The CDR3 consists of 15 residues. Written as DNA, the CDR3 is TGTGCTAGTGGTTCCTCCAGGGAAACGGCGCACGAGCAGTACTTC. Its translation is CASGSSRETAHEQYF. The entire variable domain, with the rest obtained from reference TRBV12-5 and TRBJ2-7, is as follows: DARVTQTPRHKVTEMGQEVTMRCQPILGHNTVFWYRQTMMQGLELLAYFRNRAPLDDSGMPKDRFSAEMPDATLATLKIQPSEPRDSAVYFCASGSSRETAHEQYFGPGTRLTVT.

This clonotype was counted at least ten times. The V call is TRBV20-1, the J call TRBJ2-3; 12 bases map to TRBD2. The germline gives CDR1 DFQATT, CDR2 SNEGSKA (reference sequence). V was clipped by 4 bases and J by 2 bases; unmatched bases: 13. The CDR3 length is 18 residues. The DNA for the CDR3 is TGCAGTGCTAACCGGGCTAGCGGGGGGGTAGTTTACACAGATACGCAGTATTTT. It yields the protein CSANRASGGVVYTDTQYF.